This T cell receptor (beta chain) comes out of a study of cytomegalovirus exposure and HLA in healthy donors. Findings and caveats of the study: One cluster of highly shared sequence variants probably arose as a sequencing artifact. Common viral pathogens seemed to be connected with several of the most significant clusters, according to a later analysis.

The CDR3 is 15 amino acids. The germline CDR1 and CDR2 sequences are SGHRS and YFSETQ. V shed 4 bases and J 6 bases; nucleotides not matched to a gene: 12. Each of the donors was a healthy bone marrow donor. 13 Jbeta primers and 60 Vbeta primers were used for the PCR. Here immunoSEQ multiplex PCR was the method, and the copy in TCRdb shows in-frame clones only, minus some. The sample contains roughly 200,000 clones, about 10% of which appear only once. This clone has only a few counts. Antigen: not known. The receptor was isolated from a woman aged 30 to 39 in good health and CMV-seropositive. The V gene is TRBV5-1, the J gene TRBJ1-1; 7 bases are shared with TRBD1. The sequenced material came from PBMCs. Here the CDR3 DNA reads TGCGCCAGCAGCGATCCGGCAGGGGGAGACGCTGAAGCTTTCTTT. As protein: CASSDPAGGDAEAFF.